Shown below are 16 T cell receptor beta chains from a single sample sequenced in a study of blood T cell repertoires in COVID-19 (dated by TCRdb to 2019 to 2021). Libraries were prepared through the immunoSEQ multiplex PCR assay. The clones in this table, taken by TCRdb from immuneACCESS, are in-frame only. Not every clone is retained; where verified, under half of the shortfall comes from an unresolved V gene, and the cause of the rest is unknown. The sample table contains a few hundred thousand clones; only one count was recorded for around 85% of them. The ten top clones hold about 3.6% of the sample. The specimen was peripheral blood. These receptors came from a woman aged 18-35 years with acute or convalescent COVID-19.

V usage is TRBV5-5 and J usage is TRBJ2-7; 9 bases line up with TRBD1. Germline V gene lookup returns CDR1 SGHKS and CDR2 YYEKEE (reference sequence). The CDR3 runs 14 residues. J gave up 2 bases and V 4 bases, and 4 bases lay outside the gene matches. DNA for the CDR3: TGTGCCAGCAGCACCGGGACAGGGACCTACGAGCAGTACTTC. Its translation: CASSTGTGTYEQYF.

The chain couples TRBV2 to TRBJ2-7; 10 bases fit TRBD2. There are 17 residues in the CDR3. V lost 5 bases to trimming and J lost 4 bases; unmatched junction nucleotides: 14. Looked up from germline, CDR1 is SNHLY and CDR2 is FYNNEI. In nucleotides, the CDR3 is TGTGCCAGCAGTACGACTAGCGGGCGCGTTCGTGGGTACGAGCAGTACTTC. This codes for CASSTTSGRVRGYEQYF.

The chain joins TRBV5-1 to TRBJ1-6; D gene uncertain. Between the trimmed V and J ends, which lost 3 bases and 4 bases, there was a span of 14 bases. CDR1 is SGHRS and CDR2 is YFSETQ in the germline V gene. The CDR3 is made up of 16 amino acids. CDR3 loop: CASSWSSGDYNSPLHF. The CDR3 bases are TGCGCCAGCAGCTGGAGCTCGGGTGATTATAATTCACCCCTCCACTTT. Drawing the rest from reference TRBV5-1 and TRBJ1-6, the complete variable domain is KAGVTQTPRYLIKTRGQQVTLSCSPISGHRSVSWYQQTPGQGLQFLFEYFSETQRNKGNFPGRFSGRQFSNSRSEMNVSTLELGDSALYLCASSWSSGDYNSPLHFGNGTRLTVT.

This sequence joins TRBV28 and TRBJ1-2; D not resolved. This CDR3 is 13 amino acids long. Germline values: CDR1 MDHEN, CDR2 SYDVKM. V shed 1 base and J shed 2 bases, with 5 bases lying between them. CDR3 sequence reads: CASSLFPNYGYTF. The CDR3 DNA follows: TGTGCCAGCAGTTTATTCCCAAACTATGGCTACACCTTC.

The CDR3 here is CASSVGRRNEKLFF. The CDR3 DNA reads TGTGCCAGCAGCGTAGGGAGGAGGAATGAAAAACTGTTTTTT. The chain combines TRBV9 with TRBJ1-4; no clear D gene. Per germline, CDR1 SGDLS and CDR2 YYNGEE. Trimming shortened V by 0 bases and J by 5 bases, and 8 bases separated the two germline ends. There are 14 residues in the CDR3.

The V call is TRBV6-5, the J call TRBJ1-6, with 8 bases identical to TRBD1. Losses at the gene ends were 6 bases for V and 6 bases for J; bases not matched to a gene: 4. This CDR3 spans 14 amino acids. Germline V gene lookup returns CDR1 MNHEY and CDR2 SVGAGI. Here the CDR3 reads CASRTTGGNSPLHF. As DNA, the CDR3 is TGTGCCAGCAGAACAACAGGGGGTAATTCACCCCTCCACTTT.

The V and J genes are TRBV5-1 and TRBJ1-4; D perhaps matches TRBD1 (6 bases). The CDR3 is made up of 18 amino acids. Between the trimmed V and J ends, which lost 2 bases and 0 bases, there was a span of 17 bases. CDR1 SGHRS and CDR2 YFSETQ come from the germline V gene. Written as DNA, the CDR3 is TGCGCCAGCAGCTTTGGCAGGGGCAGTTTTGCAACTAATGAAAAACTGTTTTTT. It yields the protein CASSFGRGSFATNEKLFF. The full variable domain, with the rest looked up from reference TRBV5-1 and TRBJ1-4, is KAGVTQTPRYLIKTRGQQVTLSCSPISGHRSVSWYQQTPGQGLQFLFEYFSETQRNKGNFPGRFSGRQFSNSRSEMNVSTLELGDSALYLCASSFGRGSFATNEKLFFGSGTQLSVL.

This rearrangement joins TRBV13 to TRBJ1-2; 8 positions agree with TRBD1. Looked up from germline, CDR1 is PRHDT and CDR2 is FYEKMQ (reference sequence). The CDR3 has 15 residues. The ends lost 5 bases at V and 0 bases at J; junction bases unmatched: 5. CDR3 residues: CASSVRTGTNYGYTF. In nucleotides, the CDR3 is TGTGCCAGCAGCGTCAGGACAGGGACTAACTATGGCTACACCTTC.

This clone was seen a handful of times. CDR3 loop: CASSFNRGLGQPQHF. The CDR3 DNA reads TGTGCCAGCAGTTTTAACAGGGGGCTAGGTCAGCCCCAGCATTTT. This rearrangement joins TRBV27 to TRBJ1-5; 9 bases are a match to TRBD1. CDR3 size: 15 residues. With 3 bases clipped from V and 6 bases from J, the junction kept 6 bases outside the gene matches. Germline loops: CDR1 MNHEY, CDR2 SMNVEV (reference sequence).

The rearrangement links TRBV30 to TRBJ2-3; 8 bases agree with TRBD1. Germline lookup yields CDR1 GTSNPN and CDR2 SVGIG (reference sequence). This CDR3 has 14 residues. The V gene end was trimmed by 8 bases and the J gene end by 4 bases; junction bases not matched to a gene: 11. The DNA for the CDR3 is TGTGCCCATTCACAGGGGGTGCGGTCAGATACGCAGTATTTT. Translation: CAHSQGVRSDTQYF.

The chain carries TRBV7-3 and TRBJ2-3, with no clear D. Deletions cut 2 bases from V and 2 bases from J, with 11 bases between. Germline assignment: CDR1 SGHTA and CDR2 FQGTGA. The CDR3 is 15 residues long. The CDR3 nucleotides read TGTGCCAGCAGCTTAGGTTACCAGGACACAGATACGCAGTATTTT. Protein: CASSLGYQDTDTQYF.

V usage is TRBV12-3 or TRBV12-4 and J usage is TRBJ1-2, with D perhaps matching TRBD1 (5 bases). The V end lost 4 bases, the J end lost 13 bases, and 16 bases lay between the germline ends. This CDR3 is built from 12 residues. This CDR3 reads CASSSAGIEFTF. CDR3 bases: TGTGCCAGCAGTTCCGCAGGGATTGAGTTCACCTTC.

The chain is built from TRBV19 and TRBJ1-2; the D gene is possibly TRBD1 (5 bases). Germline V CDR1 and CDR2: LNHDA, SQIVND (reference sequence). The CDR3 has 13 residues. Deletions cut 6 bases from V and 3 bases from J, with 11 bases between. CDR3 loop: CASSLQVYYGYTF. CDR3 nucleotide sequence: TGTGCCAGTAGCCTACAGGTGTACTATGGCTACACCTTC.

This CDR3 reads CASSLSVPQGRAFF. The CDR3 nucleotides read TGTGCCAGCAGTTTATCAGTCCCCCAGGGGCGAGCTTTCTTT. This rearrangement joins TRBV27 to TRBJ1-1, with D possibly matching TRBD1 (6 bases). The CDR3 sequence is 14 residues long. V was shortened by 0 bases and J by 10 bases, with 15 bases between the two germline ends. CDR1 and CDR2 (germline): MNHEY, SMNVEV (reference sequence).

The rearrangement links TRBV6-5 to TRBJ2-1; 9 bases are a match to TRBD1. The CDR3 contains 14 residues. J was trimmed by 7 bases and V by 6 bases; bases with no gene match: 7. CDR1 and CDR2 from the germline V gene are MNHEY and SVGAGI. The DNA for the CDR3 is TGTGCCAGCAGGGCCGGGACAGGGCTAAATGAGCAGTTCTTC. This translates into CASRAGTGLNEQFF.

The chain links TRBV6-4 to TRBJ2-2; possible D gene TRBD2, 6 bases. The V end lost 2 bases, the J end lost 7 bases, and 17 bases lay between the germline ends. The germline gives CDR1 MRHNA, CDR2 SNTAGT. There are 16 residues in the CDR3. The DNA for the CDR3 is TGTGCCAGCAGTGACGGAAGGGGAGGCCCGAGCGGGGAGCTGTTTTTT. It codes for CASSDGRGGPSGELFF.